The T cell receptor beta chain under discussion was sequenced for a study of blood T cell repertoires in COVID-19 (TCRdb year 2020). Some background on the complete study: The collaborator samples originated in the United States, Italy and Spain and spanned the acute and convalescent phases of COVID-19. The prospective study material was composed of cDNA or gDNA derived from T cells, B-cell-depleted T cells, or PBMCs. Where HLA class I and class II types were available, the types were taken from metadata supplied by the sample provider, not from assay-based typing. The repertoires were released in a freely available public database intended as a resource for research on the immune response to SARS-CoV-2. A de-identified subject ID, COVID-19 status, age in years and sex were almost always included in the sample metadata. Subjects who had been exposed to COVID-19, were actively infected with it, or had recovered from it provided the deeply sampled blood TCRbeta repertoires that made up the dataset. Samples were obtained from the ongoing ImmuneRACE study (first 160 participants) and from 1,254 subjects provided by 6 global collaborators. Broad study findings and their caveats: Clinical and demographic metadata were provided uncurated, with the amount varying by source and participant.

The collaborating institutions used their own protocols to collect whole blood in K2EDTA tubes. For TCRbeta analysis, collaborators shipped samples in one of three forms: frozen whole blood, isolated PBMCs, or DNA extracted from either of those sample types. This clone was counted once. No antigen is known for it. Base qualities are not recorded, but no much larger clone differs from it by a single base. The immunoSEQ Assay, a bias-controlled multiplex PCR, was used to amplify TCRbeta CDR3 regions from genomic DNA. The authors' analysis ran thus. The number of nucleated cells in each sample was estimated from the amplification of reference gene primers within the assay. To quantify the absolute abundance of each unique TCRbeta CDR3 rearrangement, sequence reads were collapsed and filtered. For each sample, productive Simpson clonality was calculated as the square root of Simpson's diversity index over productive rearrangements. The clones in this table, taken by TCRdb from immuneACCESS, are in-frame only. Not every clone is retained; where verified, under half of the shortfall comes from an unresolved V gene, and the cause of the rest is unknown. The V and J calls and the clone size are those of that table, but D and trimming were determined from the DNA. Here the sample has about 270,000 clones; around four fifths occur a single time. The top ten constitute 4.5% to 6.5% of the sample.

CDR3 length: 14 amino acids, cysteine to phenylalanine. Only the CDR3 region is kept as DNA, spanning 42 bases read in frame from base 1. The germline V gene (reference sequence) specifies LNHDA as CDR1 and SQIVND as CDR2. The V and J ends are trimmed by 4 bases and 6 bases, leaving 13 bases between them. The source material was peripheral blood. The clonotype originates from a man at least 80 years old with acute or convalescent COVID-19. The rearranged chain carries TRBV19 and TRBJ1-5, with TRBD1 perhaps the D gene, on 6 matching bases. The CDR3 in this case is CASSSGGGSQPQHF. The DNA sequence is TGTGCCAGTAGTAGTGGCGGGGGCAGTCAGCCCCAGCATTTT.